These 3 T cell receptor beta chains were sequenced from one sample in a study of regulatory T cells in long-lasting Graves disease. Sequencing libraries for TCR beta were prepared with iRepertoire HTBI primers and Arm-PCR of CDR3 regions. MiXCR, run by TCRdb on the multiplex PCR reads, gives a single entry per CDR3 protein. The profile shows approximately 400,000 distinct CDR3 sequences, about 11% of them singletons. The time point denotes: newly diagnosed GD, antithyroid drugs for less than 3 months. The TCR library was made from RNA extracted from PBMCs. These data were also reused for a study on T cells in Graves' hyperthyroidism and ophthalmopathy.

Sequenced material: peripheral blood mononuclear cells (PBMCs), taken at new diagnosis, from a patient treated with antithyroid drugs. These receptors originate from a woman aged 18-29 years with Graves disease.

This clonotype has ten or more counts. The chain has TRBV5-1 and TRBJ1-2, with D perhaps TRBD1 (5 bases). The CDR3 runs to 15 residues. The V gene's germline CDR1 is SGHRS and CDR2 YFSETQ. The V end was cut by 1 base, the J end by 6 bases, with 16 bases between. This chain's CDR3 is CASSLSGTRTHGYTF. The DNA of the CDR3 is TGCGCCAGCAGCTTGTCTGGGACTCGGACCCATGGCTACACCTTC.

The table lists this clonotype with many counts. The chain recombines TRBV7-3 with TRBJ2-2; no reliable D call. V lost 4 bases and J lost 0, with 0 bases in between. There are 12 residues in the CDR3. Germline lookup yields CDR1 SGHTA and CDR2 FQGTGA. This chain's CDR3 is CASSSNTGELFF. For the CDR3, the DNA is TGTGCCAGCAGCTCGAACACCGGGGAGCTGTTTTTT.

This clonotype was seen ten or more times. This CDR3 is CASSLVLRDSLSYEQYV. In nucleotides, the CDR3 is TGCGCCAGCAGCTTGGTACTCAGGGACAGCTTATCCTACGAGCAGTACGTC. The chain carries TRBV5-1 and TRBJ2-7; 7 positions agree with TRBD1. With V trimmed by 0 bases and J by 1 base, 10 bases remained unmatched. This CDR3 has 17 amino acids. CDR1 is SGHRS, CDR2 YFSETQ, per germline.